This T cell receptor (beta chain) came from a study of cytomegalovirus exposure and HLA in healthy donors. Findings and limits, study-wide: Available immune exposure information was restricted to CMV serostatus only. TCR beta sequences numbering 15,000 to 20,000 were associated with HLA alleles at 0.05 false discovery rate in a later analysis. In a later analysis, V- and J-gene trimming of beta chains associated with a DCLRE1C missense variant, replicated independently. Across all donors, roughly uniform sequencing depth was an assumption of the presence/absence analyses.

Regarding this clone: Its antigen remains unidentified.

The PCR ran on 60 Vbeta and 13 Jbeta primers. Sequencing used immunoSEQ multiplex PCR; TCRdb keeps in-frame clones, though not all of them. This table has around 170,000 clones, approximately 78% appearing once. Sequenced: PBMCs. The TCR comes from a woman aged 18-29 years in good health and CMV-seronegative.

The CDR3 bases are TGTGCCAGCAGCTCCCACTCGACAGGGGGATCCGAGCAGTACTTC. It encodes CASSSHSTGGSEQYF. V gene TRBV7-9 combines with J gene TRBJ2-7; 9 nucleotides agree with TRBD1. The CDR3 is made up of 15 amino acids. Unmatched junction bases numbered 10, after V lost 4 bases and J lost 6 bases. Per germline, CDR1 SEHNR and CDR2 FQNEAQ (reference sequence).